This T cell receptor (beta chain) was sequenced in a study of memory CD4+ T cells and cytomegalovirus serostatus. Study details: This sample comes from healthy Belgian adults, about nine CMV seropositive, approximately 24 seronegative.

CDR1 and CDR2 (germline): MGHRA, YSYEKL. Trimming cost V 10 bases and J 1 base, with 13 bases left between them. The CDR3 runs 13 residues. Single viable CD3+CD4+CD8-CD45RO+ cells were sorted as the memory CD4+ T cells. CD4+ T cells were isolated by positive magnetic selection. Repertoires were generated with immunoSEQ multiplex PCR, while TCRdb's copy carries only in-frame clones and drops some. The sample has under 75,000 clones; roughly 80% are singletons. This chain connects TRBV4-1 to TRBJ1-1; TRBD1 is a possible D gene (6 bases). Sequencing used memory CD4+ T cells from blood. The source is an adult in good health and CMV-seronegative. Some clones in this sample may be carry-over from other donors' samples. The CDR3 DNA follows: TGCGCCACCTCGGGGGCGCGGAACACTGAAGCTTTCTTT. It translates to CATSGARNTEAFF.